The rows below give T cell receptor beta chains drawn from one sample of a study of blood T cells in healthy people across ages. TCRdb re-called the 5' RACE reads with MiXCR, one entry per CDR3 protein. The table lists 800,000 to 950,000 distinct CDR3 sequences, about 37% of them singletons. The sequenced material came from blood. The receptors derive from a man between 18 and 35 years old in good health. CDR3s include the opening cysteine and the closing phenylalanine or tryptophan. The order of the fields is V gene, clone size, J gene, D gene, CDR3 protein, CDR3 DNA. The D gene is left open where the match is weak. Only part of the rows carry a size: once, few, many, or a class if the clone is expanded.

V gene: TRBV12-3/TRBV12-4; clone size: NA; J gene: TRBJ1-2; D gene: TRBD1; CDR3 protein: CAISIPGQGEGYGYTF; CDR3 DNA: TGTGCCATTTCTATCCCGGGACAGGGGGAGGGCTATGGCTACACCTTC
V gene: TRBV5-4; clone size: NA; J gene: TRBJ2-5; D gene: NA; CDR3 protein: CASSLAYGRQETQYF; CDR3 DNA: TGTGCCAGCAGCTTGGCCTACGGACGGCAAGAGACCCAGTACTTC
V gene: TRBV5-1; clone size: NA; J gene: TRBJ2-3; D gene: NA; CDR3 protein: CASSLRRKELAQSGDTQYF; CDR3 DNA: TGCGCCAGCAGCTTGAGACGGAAAGAACTAGCACAGTCCGGGGATACGCAGTATTTT
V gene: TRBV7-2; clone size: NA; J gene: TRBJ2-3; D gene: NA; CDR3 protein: CASSLEGGGRFAGFTDTQYF; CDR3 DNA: TGTGCCAGCAGCTTAGAAGGGGGGGGGCGTTTCGCCGGATTCACAGATACGCAGTATTTT
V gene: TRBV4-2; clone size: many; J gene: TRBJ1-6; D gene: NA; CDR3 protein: CASSQETGPSPLHF; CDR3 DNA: TGTGCCAGCAGCCAAGAAACGGGACCCTCACCCCTCCACTTT
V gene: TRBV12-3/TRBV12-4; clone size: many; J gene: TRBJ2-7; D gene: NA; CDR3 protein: CASSLRGQSYEQYF; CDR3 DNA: TGTGCCAGCAGTTTACGCGGACAGTCCTACGAGCAGTACTTC
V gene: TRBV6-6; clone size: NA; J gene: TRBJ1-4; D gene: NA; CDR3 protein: CASSYSGGNGGLFF; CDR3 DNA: TGTGCCAGCAGTTACTCGGGAGGAAATGGTGGTCTGTTTTTT
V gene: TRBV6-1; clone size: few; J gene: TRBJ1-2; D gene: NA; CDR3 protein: CASSELETLYWGYTF; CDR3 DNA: TGTGCCAGCAGTGAACTGGAGACGTTATATTGGGGCTACACCTTC
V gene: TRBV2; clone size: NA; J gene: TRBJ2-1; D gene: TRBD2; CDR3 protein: CATNGAGWETQFF; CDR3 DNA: TGTGCCACCAACGGAGCGGGGTGGGAGACCCAGTTCTTC
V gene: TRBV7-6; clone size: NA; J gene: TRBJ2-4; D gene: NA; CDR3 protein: CASSLASPGLAKNIQYF; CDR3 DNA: TGTGCCAGCAGCTTAGCGTCGCCCGGTTTAGCCAAAAACATTCAGTACTTC
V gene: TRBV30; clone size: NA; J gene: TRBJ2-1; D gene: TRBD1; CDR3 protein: CAWTWGTGGSYNEQFF; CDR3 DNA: TGTGCCTGGACTTGGGGGACAGGGGGCTCGTACAATGAGCAGTTCTTC
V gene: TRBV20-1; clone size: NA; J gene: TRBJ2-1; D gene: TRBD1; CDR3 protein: CSANLQGLKTQFF; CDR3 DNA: TGCAGTGCCAACTTACAGGGGTTGAAGACCCAGTTCTTC
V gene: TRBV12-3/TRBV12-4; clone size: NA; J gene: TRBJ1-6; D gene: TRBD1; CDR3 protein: CASRRGTAYNSPLHF; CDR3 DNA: TGTGCCAGCAGGCGCGGGACAGCGTATAATTCACCCCTCCACTTT
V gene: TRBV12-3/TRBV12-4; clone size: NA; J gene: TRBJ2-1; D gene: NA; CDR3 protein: CASHGGTGNEQFF; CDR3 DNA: TGTGCCAGCCATGGAGGGACTGGGAATGAGCAGTTCTTC
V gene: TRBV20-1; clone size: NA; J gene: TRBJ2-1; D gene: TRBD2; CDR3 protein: CSASELAGVHEQFF; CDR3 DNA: TGCAGTGCTAGTGAACTAGCGGGGGTTCATGAGCAGTTCTTC
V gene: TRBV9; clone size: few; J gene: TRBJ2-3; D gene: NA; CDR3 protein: CASSATVLGTDTQYF; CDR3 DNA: TGTGCCAGCAGCGCGACAGTCTTGGGCACAGATACGCAGTATTTT
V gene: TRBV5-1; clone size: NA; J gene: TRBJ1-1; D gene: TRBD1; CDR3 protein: CASSRDRGRPGTEAFF; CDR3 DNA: TGCGCCAGCAGTCGTGACAGGGGGCGTCCGGGCACTGAAGCTTTCTTT
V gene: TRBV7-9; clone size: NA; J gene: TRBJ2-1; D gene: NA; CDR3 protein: CASSLERGKETQFF; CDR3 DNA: TGTGCCAGCAGCTTAGAGCGAGGTAAAGAGACCCAGTTCTTC
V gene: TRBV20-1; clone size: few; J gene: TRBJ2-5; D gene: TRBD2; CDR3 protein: CSCGREETQYF; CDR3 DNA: TGCAGTTGCGGGAGGGAAGAGACCCAGTACTTC
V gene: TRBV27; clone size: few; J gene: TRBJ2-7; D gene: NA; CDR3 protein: CASSSPPTGDYEQYF; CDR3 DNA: TGTGCCAGCAGTTCCCCCCCGACAGGTGACTACGAGCAGTACTTC
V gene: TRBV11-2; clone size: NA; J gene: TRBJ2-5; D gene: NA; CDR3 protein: CASRYTGETQYF; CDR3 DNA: TGTGCCAGCAGATACACTGGAGAGACCCAGTACTTC
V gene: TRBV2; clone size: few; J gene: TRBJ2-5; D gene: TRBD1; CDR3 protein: CASKPGQQETQYF; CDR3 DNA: TGTGCCAGCAAACCGGGACAGCAAGAGACCCAGTACTTC
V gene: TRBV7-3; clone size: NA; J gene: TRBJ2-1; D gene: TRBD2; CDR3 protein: CASSPTSGAWNEQFF; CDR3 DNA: TGTGCCAGCAGCCCGACTAGCGGGGCCTGGAATGAGCAGTTCTTC
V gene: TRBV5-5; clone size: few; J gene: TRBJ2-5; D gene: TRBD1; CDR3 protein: CASSSTGGTGWETQYF; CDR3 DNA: TGTGCCAGCAGCTCCACCGGCGGGACAGGTTGGGAGACCCAGTACTTC
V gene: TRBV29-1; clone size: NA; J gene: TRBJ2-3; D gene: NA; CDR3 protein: CSVEDQGGGADTQYF; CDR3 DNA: TGCAGCGTTGAAGATCAGGGAGGGGGGGCAGATACGCAGTATTTT